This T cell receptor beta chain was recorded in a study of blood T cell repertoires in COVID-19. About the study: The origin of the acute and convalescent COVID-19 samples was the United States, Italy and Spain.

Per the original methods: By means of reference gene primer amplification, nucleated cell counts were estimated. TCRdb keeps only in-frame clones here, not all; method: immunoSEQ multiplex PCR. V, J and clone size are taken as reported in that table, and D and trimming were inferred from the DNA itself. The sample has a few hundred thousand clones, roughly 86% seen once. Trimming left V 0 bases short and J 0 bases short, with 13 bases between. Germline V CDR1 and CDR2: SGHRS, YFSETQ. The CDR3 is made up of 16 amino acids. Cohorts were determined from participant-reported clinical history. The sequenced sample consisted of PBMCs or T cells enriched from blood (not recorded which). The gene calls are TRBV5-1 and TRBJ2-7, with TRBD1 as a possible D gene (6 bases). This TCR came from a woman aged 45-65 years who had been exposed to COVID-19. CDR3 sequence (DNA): TGCGCCAGCAGCTTGGACGTCGGGACACCCTCCTACGAGCAGTACTTC. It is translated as CASSLDVGTPSYEQYF.